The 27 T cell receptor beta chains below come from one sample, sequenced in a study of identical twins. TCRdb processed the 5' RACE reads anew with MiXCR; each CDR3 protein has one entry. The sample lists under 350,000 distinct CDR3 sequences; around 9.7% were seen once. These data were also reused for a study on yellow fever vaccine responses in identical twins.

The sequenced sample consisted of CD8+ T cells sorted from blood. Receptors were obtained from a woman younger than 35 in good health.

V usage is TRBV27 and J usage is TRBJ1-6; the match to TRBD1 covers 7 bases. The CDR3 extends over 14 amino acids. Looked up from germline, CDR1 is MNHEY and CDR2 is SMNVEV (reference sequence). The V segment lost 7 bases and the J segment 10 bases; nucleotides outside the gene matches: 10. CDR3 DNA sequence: TGTGCCAGCACCCGGACAGGCGTTGACTCACCCCTCCACTTT. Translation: CASTRTGVDSPLHF.

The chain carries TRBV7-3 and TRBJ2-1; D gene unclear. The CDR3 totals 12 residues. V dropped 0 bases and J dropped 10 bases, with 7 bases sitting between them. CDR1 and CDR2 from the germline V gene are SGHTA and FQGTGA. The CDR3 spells CASSLTHGEQFF. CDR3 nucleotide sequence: TGTGCCAGCAGCTTAACCCATGGCGAGCAGTTCTTC.

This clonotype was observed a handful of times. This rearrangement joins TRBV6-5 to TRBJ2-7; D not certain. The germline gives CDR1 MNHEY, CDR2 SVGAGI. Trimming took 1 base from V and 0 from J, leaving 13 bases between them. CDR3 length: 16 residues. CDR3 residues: CASSYFSGLSSYEQYF. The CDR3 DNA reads TGTGCCAGCAGTTACTTCTCAGGCCTCAGCTCCTACGAGCAGTACTTC.

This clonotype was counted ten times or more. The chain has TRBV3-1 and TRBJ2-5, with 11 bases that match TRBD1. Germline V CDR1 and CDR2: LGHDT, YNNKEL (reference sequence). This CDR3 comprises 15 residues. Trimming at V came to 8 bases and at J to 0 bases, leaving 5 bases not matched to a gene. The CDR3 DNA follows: TGTGCCAGCGGACCGGGACAGGGGGACCAAGAGACCCAGTACTTC. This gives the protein CASGPGQGDQETQYF.

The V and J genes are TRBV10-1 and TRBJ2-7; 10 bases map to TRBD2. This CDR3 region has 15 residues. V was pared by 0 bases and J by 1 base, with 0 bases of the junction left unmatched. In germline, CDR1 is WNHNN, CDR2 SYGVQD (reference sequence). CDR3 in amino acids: CASSESSGGSYEQYF. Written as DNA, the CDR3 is TGCGCCAGCAGTGAGTCTAGCGGGGGGTCCTACGAGCAGTACTTC.

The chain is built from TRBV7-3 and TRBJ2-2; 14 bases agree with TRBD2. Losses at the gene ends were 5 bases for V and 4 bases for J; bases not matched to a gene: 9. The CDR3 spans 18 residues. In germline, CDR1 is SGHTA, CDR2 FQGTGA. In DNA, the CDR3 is TGTGCCAGCAGCCCCCGACTAGCGGGGGGGCCGCTCACCGGGGAGCTGTTTTTT. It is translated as CASSPRLAGGPLTGELFF.

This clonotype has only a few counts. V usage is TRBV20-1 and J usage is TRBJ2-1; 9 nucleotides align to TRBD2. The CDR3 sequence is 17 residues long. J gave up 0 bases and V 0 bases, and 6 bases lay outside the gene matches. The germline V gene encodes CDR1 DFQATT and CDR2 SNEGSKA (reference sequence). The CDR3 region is CSARDPLAGASYNEQFF. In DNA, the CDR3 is TGCAGTGCTAGAGATCCGTTAGCGGGGGCCTCCTACAATGAGCAGTTCTTC.

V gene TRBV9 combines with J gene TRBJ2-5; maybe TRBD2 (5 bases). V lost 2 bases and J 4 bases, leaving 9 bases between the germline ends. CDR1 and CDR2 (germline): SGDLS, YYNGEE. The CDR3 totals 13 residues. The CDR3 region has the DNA TGTGCCAGCAGCGTGTACAGCGGAGAGACCCAGTACTTC. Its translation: CASSVYSGETQYF.

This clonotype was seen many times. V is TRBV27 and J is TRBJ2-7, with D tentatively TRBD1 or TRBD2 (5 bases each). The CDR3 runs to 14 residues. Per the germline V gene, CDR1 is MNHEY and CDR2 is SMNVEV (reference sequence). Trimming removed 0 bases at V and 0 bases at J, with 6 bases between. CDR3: CASSLSGPSYEQYF. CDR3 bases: TGTGCCAGCAGTTTATCGGGACCCTCCTACGAGCAGTACTTC.

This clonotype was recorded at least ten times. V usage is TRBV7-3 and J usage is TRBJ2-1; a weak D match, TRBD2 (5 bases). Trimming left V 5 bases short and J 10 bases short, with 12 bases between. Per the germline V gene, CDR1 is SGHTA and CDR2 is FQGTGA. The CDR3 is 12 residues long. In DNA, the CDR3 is TGTGCCAGCAGCGACCTTACGGGGGAGCAGTTCTTC. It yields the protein CASSDLTGEQFF.

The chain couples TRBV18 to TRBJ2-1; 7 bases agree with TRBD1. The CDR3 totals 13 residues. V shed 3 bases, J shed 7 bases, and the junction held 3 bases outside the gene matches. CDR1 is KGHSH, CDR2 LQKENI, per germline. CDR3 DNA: TGTGCCAGCTCACCGGGACAGCAGAATGAGCAGTTCTTC. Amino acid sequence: CASSPGQQNEQFF.

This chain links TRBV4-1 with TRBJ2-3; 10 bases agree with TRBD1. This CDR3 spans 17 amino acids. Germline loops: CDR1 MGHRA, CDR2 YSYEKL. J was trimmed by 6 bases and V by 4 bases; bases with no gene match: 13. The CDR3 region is CASSPSPGTGAMDTQYF. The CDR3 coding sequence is TGCGCCAGCAGCCCGTCACCCGGGACAGGGGCTATGGATACGCAGTATTTT.

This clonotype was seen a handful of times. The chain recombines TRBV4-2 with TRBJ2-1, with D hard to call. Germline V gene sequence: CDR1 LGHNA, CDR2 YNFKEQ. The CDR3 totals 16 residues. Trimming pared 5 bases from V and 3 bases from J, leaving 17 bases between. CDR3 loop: CASSTYRALGYNEQFF. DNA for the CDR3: TGTGCCAGCAGCACGTACCGGGCTCTCGGCTACAATGAGCAGTTCTTC.

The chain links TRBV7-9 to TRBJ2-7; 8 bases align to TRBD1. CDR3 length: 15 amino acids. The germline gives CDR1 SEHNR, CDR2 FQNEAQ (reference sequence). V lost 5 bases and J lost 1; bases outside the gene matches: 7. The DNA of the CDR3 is TGTGCCAGCAGCCCCTCGGACAGGGTGTCCTACGAGCAGTACTTC. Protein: CASSPSDRVSYEQYF.

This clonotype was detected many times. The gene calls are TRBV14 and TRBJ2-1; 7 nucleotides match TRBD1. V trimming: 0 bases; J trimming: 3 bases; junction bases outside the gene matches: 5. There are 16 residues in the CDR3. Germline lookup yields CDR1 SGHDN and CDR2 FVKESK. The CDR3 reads CASSQDRTGVYNEQFF. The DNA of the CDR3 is TGTGCCAGCAGCCAAGATCGAACAGGGGTCTACAATGAGCAGTTCTTC.

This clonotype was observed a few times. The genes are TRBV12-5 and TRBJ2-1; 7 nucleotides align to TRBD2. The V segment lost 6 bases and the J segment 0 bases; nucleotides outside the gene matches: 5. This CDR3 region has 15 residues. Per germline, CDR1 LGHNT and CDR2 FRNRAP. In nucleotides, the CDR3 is TGTGCTAGTGGGGTAGCGGGTTACTCCTACAATGAGCAGTTCTTC. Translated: CASGVAGYSYNEQFF.

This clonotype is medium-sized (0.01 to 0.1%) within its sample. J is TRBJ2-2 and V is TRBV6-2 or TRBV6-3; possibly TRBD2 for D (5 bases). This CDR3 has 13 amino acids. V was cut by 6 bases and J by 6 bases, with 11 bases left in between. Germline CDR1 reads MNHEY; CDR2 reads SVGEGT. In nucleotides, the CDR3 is TGTGCCAGCAGCTCCGGGGATTCCGGGGAGCTGTTTTTT. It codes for CASSSGDSGELFF.

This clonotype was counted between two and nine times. CDR3 DNA sequence: TGTGCCAGCAGCACCGGACAGGGAATGAGGGAGCAGTACTTC. This sequence encodes CASSTGQGMREQYF. V and J are TRBV7-6 and TRBJ2-7; TRBD1 agrees at 8 bases. The CDR3 is 14 amino acids. The junction had 10 bases not matched to a gene; V was cut back by 5 bases and J by 7 bases. Germline V lookup: CDR1 SGHVS, CDR2 FNYEAQ.

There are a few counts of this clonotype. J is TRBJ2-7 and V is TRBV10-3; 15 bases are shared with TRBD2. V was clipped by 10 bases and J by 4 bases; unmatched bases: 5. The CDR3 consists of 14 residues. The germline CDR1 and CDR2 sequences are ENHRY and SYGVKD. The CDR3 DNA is TGTGCCACGGGGGGACTAGCGGGAGGTTACGAGCAGTACTTC. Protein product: CATGGLAGGYEQYF.

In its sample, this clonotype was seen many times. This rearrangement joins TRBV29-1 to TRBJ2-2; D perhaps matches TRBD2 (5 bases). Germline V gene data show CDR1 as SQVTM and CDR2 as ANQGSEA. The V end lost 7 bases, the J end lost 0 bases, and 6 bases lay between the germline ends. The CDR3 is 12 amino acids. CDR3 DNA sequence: TGCAGCGGCGGGCCGAACACCGGGGAGCTGTTTTTT. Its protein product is CSGGPNTGELFF.

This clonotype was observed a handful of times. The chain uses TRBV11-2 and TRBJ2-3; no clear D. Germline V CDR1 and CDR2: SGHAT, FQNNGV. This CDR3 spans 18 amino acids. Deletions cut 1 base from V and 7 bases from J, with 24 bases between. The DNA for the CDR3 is TGTGCCAGCAGCTTAGGGGGTTGGGCCGGGCCCGAGAGTTATACGCAGTATTTT. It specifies CASSLGGWAGPESYTQYF.

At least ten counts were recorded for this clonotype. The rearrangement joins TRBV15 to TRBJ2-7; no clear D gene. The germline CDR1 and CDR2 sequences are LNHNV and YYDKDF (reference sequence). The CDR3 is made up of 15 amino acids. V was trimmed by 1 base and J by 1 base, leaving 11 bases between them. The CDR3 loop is CATSRGLRLSYEQYF. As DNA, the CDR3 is TGTGCCACCAGCAGAGGGTTGCGTTTATCCTACGAGCAGTACTTC.

In DNA form, the CDR3 reads TGTGCCAGCAGCTTCCCCCAGGACCGGAGGACAGATACGCAGTATTTT. This codes for CASSFPQDRRTDTQYF. The chain links TRBV7-2 to TRBJ2-3; the D gene is possibly TRBD2 (5 bases). V was shortened by 3 bases and J by 3 bases, with 16 bases between the two germline ends. The CDR3 extends over 16 amino acids. Germline CDR1 and CDR2: SGHTA and FQGNSA.

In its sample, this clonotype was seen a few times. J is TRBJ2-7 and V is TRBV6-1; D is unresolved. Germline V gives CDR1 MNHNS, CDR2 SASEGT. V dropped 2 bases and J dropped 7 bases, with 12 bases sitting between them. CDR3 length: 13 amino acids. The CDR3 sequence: CASSEPVFREQYF. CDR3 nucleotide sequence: TGTGCCAGCAGTGAACCCGTTTTTCGTGAGCAGTACTTC.

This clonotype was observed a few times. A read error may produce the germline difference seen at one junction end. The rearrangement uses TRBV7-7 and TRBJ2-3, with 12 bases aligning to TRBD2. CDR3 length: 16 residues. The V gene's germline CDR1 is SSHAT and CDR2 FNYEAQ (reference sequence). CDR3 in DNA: TGTGCTAGCAGCCCAGAACTAGCGGGGGGATCAGATACGCAGTATTTT. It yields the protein CASSPELAGGSDTQYF.

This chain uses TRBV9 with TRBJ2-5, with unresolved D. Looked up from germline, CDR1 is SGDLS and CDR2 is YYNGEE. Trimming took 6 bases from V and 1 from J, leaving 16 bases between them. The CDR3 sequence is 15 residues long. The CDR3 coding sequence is TGTGCCAGCACCCCCTTCGGCGCGGCCCAAGAGACCCAGTACTTC. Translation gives CASTPFGAAQETQYF.

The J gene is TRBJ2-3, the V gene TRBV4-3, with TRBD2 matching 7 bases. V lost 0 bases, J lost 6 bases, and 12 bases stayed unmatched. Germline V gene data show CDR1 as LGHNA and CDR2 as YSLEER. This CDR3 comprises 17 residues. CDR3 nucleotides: TGCGCCAGCAGCCAAGATGAGGAGCGGGGCCGAGGTGATACGCAGTATTTT. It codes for CASSQDEERGRGDTQYF.